This T cell receptor beta chain was sequenced for a study of shared clonotypes between healthy human individuals. This CDR3 contains 14 residues. Germline V CDR1 and CDR2: SGHRS, YFSETQ. V was shortened by 4 bases and J by 3 bases, with 13 bases between the two germline ends. Produced via immunoSEQ multiplex PCR; TCRdb's table is partial and in-frame only. This sample yields approximately 2.5 million clones, of which around 94% are seen a single time; over 0.12% belongs to the top ten. This receptor was identified in a man younger than 30 in good health. V usage is TRBV5-1 and J usage is TRBJ2-5; weak D call: TRBD2 (7 bases). The sequenced sample consisted of naive CD4+ T cells sorted from blood. Subset: CD45RA+ positively selected. As DNA, the CDR3 is TGCGCCAGCAGCCGGGGGGCCAGGGAAGAGACCCAGTACTTC. This codes for CASSRGAREETQYF.